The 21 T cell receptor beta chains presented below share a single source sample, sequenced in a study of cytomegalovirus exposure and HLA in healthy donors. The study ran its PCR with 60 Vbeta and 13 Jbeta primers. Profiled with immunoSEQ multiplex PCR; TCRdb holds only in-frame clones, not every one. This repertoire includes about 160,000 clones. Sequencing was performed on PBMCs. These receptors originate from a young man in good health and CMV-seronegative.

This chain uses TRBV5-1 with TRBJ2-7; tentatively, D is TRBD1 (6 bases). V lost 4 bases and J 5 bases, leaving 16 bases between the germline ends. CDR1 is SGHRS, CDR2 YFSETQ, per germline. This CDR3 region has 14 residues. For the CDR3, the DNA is TGCGCCAGCAGCGACTCACAGGGAGCCAACGAGCAGTACTTC. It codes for CASSDSQGANEQYF.

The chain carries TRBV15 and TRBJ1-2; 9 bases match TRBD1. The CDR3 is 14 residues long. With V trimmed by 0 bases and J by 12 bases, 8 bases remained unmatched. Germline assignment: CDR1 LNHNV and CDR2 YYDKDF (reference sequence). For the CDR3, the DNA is TGTGCCACCAGCAGAGATCCCGGACAGGGGTCTAACACCTTC. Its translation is CATSRDPGQGSNTF.

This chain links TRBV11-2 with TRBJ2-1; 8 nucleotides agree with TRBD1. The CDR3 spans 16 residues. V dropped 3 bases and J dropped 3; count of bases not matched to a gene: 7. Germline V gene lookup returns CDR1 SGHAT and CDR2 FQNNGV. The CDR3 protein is CASSFDLGQGYNEQFF. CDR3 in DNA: TGTGCCAGCAGCTTCGACCTTGGACAGGGCTACAATGAGCAGTTCTTC.

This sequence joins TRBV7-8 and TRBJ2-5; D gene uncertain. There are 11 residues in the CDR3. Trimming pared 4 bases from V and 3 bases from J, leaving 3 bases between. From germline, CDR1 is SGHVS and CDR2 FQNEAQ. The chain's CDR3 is CASSSEETQYF. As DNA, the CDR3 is TGTGCCAGCAGCTCGGAAGAGACCCAGTACTTC.

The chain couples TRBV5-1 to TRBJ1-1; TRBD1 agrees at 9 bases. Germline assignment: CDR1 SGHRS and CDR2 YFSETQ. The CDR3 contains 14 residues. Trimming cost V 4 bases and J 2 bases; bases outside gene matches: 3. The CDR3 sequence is CASSRDRANTEAFF. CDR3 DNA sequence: TGCGCCAGCAGCCGGGACAGGGCTAACACTGAAGCTTTCTTT.

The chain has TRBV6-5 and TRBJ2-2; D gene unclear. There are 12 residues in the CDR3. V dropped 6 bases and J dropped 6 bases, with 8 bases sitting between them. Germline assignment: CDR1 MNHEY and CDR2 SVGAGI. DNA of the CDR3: TGTGCCAGCAGCCCCACTCCCGGGGAGCTGTTTTTT. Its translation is CASSPTPGELFF.

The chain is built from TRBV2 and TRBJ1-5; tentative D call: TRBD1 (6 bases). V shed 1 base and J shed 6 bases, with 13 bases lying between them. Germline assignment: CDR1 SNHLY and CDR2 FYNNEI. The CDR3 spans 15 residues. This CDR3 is CASSEGLAGVQPQHF. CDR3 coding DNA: TGTGCCAGCAGTGAAGGATTGGCAGGGGTTCAGCCCCAGCATTTT.

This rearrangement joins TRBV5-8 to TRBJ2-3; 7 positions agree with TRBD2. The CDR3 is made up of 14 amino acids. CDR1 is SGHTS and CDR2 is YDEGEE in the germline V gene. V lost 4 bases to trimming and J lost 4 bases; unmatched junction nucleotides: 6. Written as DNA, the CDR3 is TGTGCCAGCAGCCCGAGGGACTACTCAGATACGCAGTATTTT. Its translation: CASSPRDYSDTQYF.

The DNA of the CDR3 is TGTGCCAGCAGCTTGTTAGCCTTAAGCTACAATGAGCAGTTCTTC. This sequence encodes CASSLLALSYNEQFF. J is TRBJ2-1 and V is TRBV5-5, with D hard to call. The CDR3 is made up of 15 amino acids. The germline V gene has CDR1 SGHKS and CDR2 YYEKEE (reference sequence). V lost 1 base and J 3 bases, leaving 11 bases between the germline ends.

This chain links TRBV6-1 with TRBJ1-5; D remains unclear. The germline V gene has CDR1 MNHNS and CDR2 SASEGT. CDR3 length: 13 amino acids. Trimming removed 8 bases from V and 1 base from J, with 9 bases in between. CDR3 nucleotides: TGTGCCAGCCAGGCACAGAGCAATCAGCCCCAGCATTTT. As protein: CASQAQSNQPQHF.

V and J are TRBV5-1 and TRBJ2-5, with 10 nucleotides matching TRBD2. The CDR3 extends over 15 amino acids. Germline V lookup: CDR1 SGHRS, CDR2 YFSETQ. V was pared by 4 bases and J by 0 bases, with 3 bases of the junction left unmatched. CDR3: CASSPGLADQETQYF. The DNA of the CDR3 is TGCGCCAGCAGCCCTGGACTAGCGGACCAAGAGACCCAGTACTTC.

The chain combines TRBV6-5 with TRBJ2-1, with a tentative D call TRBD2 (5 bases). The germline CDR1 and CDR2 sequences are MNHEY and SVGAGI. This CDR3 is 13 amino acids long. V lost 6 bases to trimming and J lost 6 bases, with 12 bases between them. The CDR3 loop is CASRSPGVNEQFF. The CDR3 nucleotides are TGTGCCAGCAGGAGCCCCGGGGTCAATGAGCAGTTCTTC.

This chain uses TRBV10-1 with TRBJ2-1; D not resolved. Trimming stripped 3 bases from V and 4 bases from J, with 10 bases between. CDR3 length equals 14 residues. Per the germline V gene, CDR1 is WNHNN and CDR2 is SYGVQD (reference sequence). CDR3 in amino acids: CASSENWAYNEQFF. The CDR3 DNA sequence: TGCGCCAGCAGTGAAAATTGGGCTTACAATGAGCAGTTCTTC.

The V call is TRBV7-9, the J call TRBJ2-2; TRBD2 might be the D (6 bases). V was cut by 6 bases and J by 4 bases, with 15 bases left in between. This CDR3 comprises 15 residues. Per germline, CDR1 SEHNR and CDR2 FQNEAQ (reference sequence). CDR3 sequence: CASSSGSWSTGELFF. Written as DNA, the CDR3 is TGTGCCAGCAGTTCCGGGAGTTGGAGCACCGGGGAGCTGTTTTTT.

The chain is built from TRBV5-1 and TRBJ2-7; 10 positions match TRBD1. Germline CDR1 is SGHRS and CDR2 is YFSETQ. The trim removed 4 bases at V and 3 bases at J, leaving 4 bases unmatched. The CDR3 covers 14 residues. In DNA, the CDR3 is TGCGCCAGCAGCGGGACAGGGGTGTACTACGAGCAGTACTTC. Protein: CASSGTGVYYEQYF.

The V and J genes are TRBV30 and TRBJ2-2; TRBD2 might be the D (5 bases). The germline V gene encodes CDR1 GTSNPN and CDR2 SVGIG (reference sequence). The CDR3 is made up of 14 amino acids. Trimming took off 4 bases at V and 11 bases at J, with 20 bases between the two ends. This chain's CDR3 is CAWIAPEGDLELFF. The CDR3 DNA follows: TGTGCCTGGATAGCGCCAGAGGGAGACCTTGAGCTGTTTTTT.

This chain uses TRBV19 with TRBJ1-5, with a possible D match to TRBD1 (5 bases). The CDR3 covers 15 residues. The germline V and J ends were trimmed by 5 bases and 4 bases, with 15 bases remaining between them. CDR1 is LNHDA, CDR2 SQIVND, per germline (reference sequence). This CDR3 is CASSSGTRENQPQHF. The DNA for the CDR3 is TGTGCCAGTAGTTCCGGGACTCGTGAAAATCAGCCCCAGCATTTT. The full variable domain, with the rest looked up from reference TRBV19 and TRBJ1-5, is DGGITQSPKYLFRKEGQNVTLSCEQNLNHDAMYWYRQDPGQGLRLIYYSQIVNDFQKGDIAEGYSVSREKKESFPLTVTSAQKNPTAFYLCASSSGTRENQPQHFGDGTRLSIL.

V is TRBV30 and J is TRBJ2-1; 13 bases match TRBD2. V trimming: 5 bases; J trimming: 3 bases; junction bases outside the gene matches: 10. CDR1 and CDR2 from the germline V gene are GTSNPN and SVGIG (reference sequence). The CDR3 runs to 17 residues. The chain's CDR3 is CAWETSWTSGSYNEQFF. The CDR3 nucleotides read TGTGCCTGGGAGACCTCCTGGACTAGCGGGAGCTACAATGAGCAGTTCTTC.

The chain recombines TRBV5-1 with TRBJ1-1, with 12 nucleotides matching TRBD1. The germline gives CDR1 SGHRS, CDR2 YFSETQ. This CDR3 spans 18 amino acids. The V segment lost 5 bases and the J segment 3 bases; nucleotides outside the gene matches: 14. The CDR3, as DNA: TGCGCCAGCAGGCGAGGGACAGGGGGCGCGGGAGGGGACACTGAAGCTTTCTTT. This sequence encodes CASRRGTGGAGGDTEAFF.

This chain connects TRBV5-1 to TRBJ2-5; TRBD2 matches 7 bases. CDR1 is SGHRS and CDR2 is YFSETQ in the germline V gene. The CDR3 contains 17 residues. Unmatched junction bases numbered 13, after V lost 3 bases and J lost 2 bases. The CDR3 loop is CASSSSPGTITQETQYF. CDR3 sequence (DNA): TGCGCCAGCAGCTCTAGTCCCGGGACTATTACGCAAGAGACCCAGTACTTC.

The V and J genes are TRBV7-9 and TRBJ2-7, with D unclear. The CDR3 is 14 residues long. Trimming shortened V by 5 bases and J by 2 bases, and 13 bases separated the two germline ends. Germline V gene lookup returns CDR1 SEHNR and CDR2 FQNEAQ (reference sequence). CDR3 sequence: CASSPEAVTYEQYF. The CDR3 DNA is TGTGCCAGCAGCCCAGAGGCGGTTACCTACGAGCAGTACTTC.